This record looks at one T cell receptor (beta chain) sequence and its context. This sample stems from a study of control samples from healthy donors and cancer patients. The assay was immunoSEQ multiplex PCR, and TCRdb's table has in-frame clones only and misses some. Altogether about 150,000 clones are present, 75% to 95% being singletons, with the ten largest covering just over 2%. The CDR3 is 14 residues long. Trimming removed 4 bases from V and 5 bases from J; junction bases left unmatched: 7. Germline lookup yields CDR1 SGHRS and CDR2 YFSETQ. The rearrangement links TRBV5-1 to TRBJ1-1; 8 bases are a match to TRBD1. The sample was blood. The sequence was collected from a woman between 40 and 50 years old in good health. CDR3 region: CASSPQGAGTEAFF. The CDR3 DNA is TGCGCCAGCAGCCCGCAGGGGGCTGGGACTGAAGCTTTCTTT. Supplemented by reference TRBV5-1 and TRBJ1-1, the full variable domain reads KAGVTQTPRYLIKTRGQQVTLSCSPISGHRSVSWYQQTPGQGLQFLFEYFSETQRNKGNFPGRFSGRQFSNSRSEMNVSTLELGDSALYLCASSPQGAGTEAFFGQGTRLTVV.